The clone carrying this T cell receptor beta chain has only a few counts. Antigen specificity is unknown. Losses at the gene ends were 3 bases for V and 1 base for J; bases not matched to a gene: 1. The CDR3 loop spans 13 amino acids. The germline V gene has CDR1 GTSNPN and CDR2 SVGIG (reference sequence). The investigators reverse transcribed all of the isolated RNA, so they sequenced expressed TCRB transcripts. Some clones are missing from TCRdb's copy, which holds only in-frame ones; the method was immunoSEQ multiplex PCR. The data show about 410,000 clones, approximately 13% seen once. The data stem from a study of beta chain features in type 1 diabetes. General study points: When Type 1 diabetes patients were examined, their TCRB CDR3s proved moderately but significantly shorter in all four CD4+ subsets. Sampled from patients, naive, central memory and Treg TCRB repertoires appeared more similar than those sampled from healthy donors. PCR might preferentially amplify shorter templates, equally in patients and controls.

Populations obtained by sorting all exceeded 98% purity. Sample: naive CD4+ T cells from blood. J is TRBJ1-1 and V is TRBV30; 8 bases line up with TRBD1. This TCR came from a man aged 25-45 years in good health. CDR3 in DNA: TGTGCCTGGAGAGGGACAGGGAACACTGAAGCTTTCTTT. The encoded protein is CAWRGTGNTEAFF.